The next 19 T cell receptor beta chains were all read from a single sample in a study of STAT5B mutations in CD4+ large granular lymphocyte leukemia. Profiled with immunoSEQ multiplex PCR; TCRdb holds only in-frame clones, not every one. Of around 35,000 clones listed, approximately 74% are singletons. Sequenced material: CD4+ T cells from blood buffy coats. These receptor sequences come from a human donor in good health.

V is TRBV28 and J is TRBJ2-7; TRBD2 aligns across 10 bases. This CDR3 spans 14 amino acids. With V trimmed by 7 bases and J by 2 bases, 5 bases remained unmatched. Germline V lookup: CDR1 MDHEN, CDR2 SYDVKM. In DNA, the CDR3 is TGTGCCAGCATTAGCGGGGGGCCCCCCTACGAGCAGTACTTC. Its protein is CASISGGPPYEQYF.

This chain connects TRBV30 to TRBJ1-1; D is undetermined. The CDR3 is made up of 13 amino acids. Trimming cost V 5 bases and J 1 base, with 11 bases left between them. The germline CDR1 and CDR2 sequences are GTSNPN and SVGIG (reference sequence). CDR3 residues: CAWETETNTEAFF. The CDR3 DNA sequence: TGTGCCTGGGAAACAGAGACGAACACTGAAGCTTTCTTT.

This clone was counted a single time. The chain joins TRBV9 to TRBJ2-5; 7 bases align to TRBD1. The CDR3 totals 16 residues. Germline V gene data show CDR1 as SGDLS and CDR2 as YYNGEE. J was trimmed by 1 base and V by 1 base; bases with no gene match: 7. The CDR3 DNA is TGTGCCAGCAGCGTAAGAGCCAGGGGGACCCAAGAGACCCAGTACTTC. Its protein product is CASSVRARGTQETQYF.

The J gene is TRBJ1-1, the V gene TRBV6-5; 7 bases agree with TRBD1. CDR3 length: 13 amino acids. Germline trimming cut 6 bases from V and 4 bases from J; bases unmatched to any gene: 5. Germline values: CDR1 MNHEY, CDR2 SVGAGI. DNA for the CDR3: TGTGCCAGCAGCCGCGACAGGGCCACTGAAGCTTTCTTT. Encoded protein: CASSRDRATEAFF.

The sample holds a few counts of this clone. The J gene is TRBJ2-7, the V gene TRBV18; D assignment may be TRBD1 or TRBD2 (5 bases each). The CDR3 loop spans 14 amino acids. Germline V gene data show CDR1 as KGHSH and CDR2 as LQKENI. Trimming took 6 bases from V and 5 from J, leaving 17 bases between them. CDR3 amino acids: CASSLRDGDNEQYF. CDR3 sequence (DNA): TGTGCCAGCTCTCTCCGGGACGGAGACAACGAGCAGTACTTC.

Only a few counts were recorded for this clone. The gene calls are TRBV19 and TRBJ1-5; possible D gene TRBD1, 5 bases. The CDR3 runs to 14 residues. The V end lost 3 bases, the J end lost 5 bases, and 11 bases lay between the germline ends. Germline CDR1 LNHDA, CDR2 SQIVND (reference sequence). DNA for the CDR3: TGTGCCAGTAGTATTCGGGGGACGGATCAGCCCCAGCATTTT. Protein product: CASSIRGTDQPQHF.

A few counts support this clone. The CDR3 DNA sequence: TGTGCCAGCAGCGTAGCTTGGGCAGGGGAAGCTTTCTTT. Translation gives CASSVAWAGEAFF. V gene TRBV9 combines with J gene TRBJ1-1, with TRBD1 as a possible D gene (5 bases). The germline V gene encodes CDR1 SGDLS and CDR2 YYNGEE. V shed 0 bases and J shed 8 bases, with 11 bases lying between them. This CDR3 is built from 13 residues.

The rearrangement links TRBV7-2 to TRBJ1-5; D unresolved. The CDR3 length is 15 residues. V was pared by 0 bases and J by 5 bases, with 11 bases between. Germline assignment: CDR1 SGHTA and CDR2 FQGNSA. The CDR3 region has the DNA TGTGCCAGCAGCTTAGCGGGCCCAATTTATCAGCCCCAGCATTTT. It specifies CASSLAGPIYQPQHF.

This clone was detected only a few times. The chain uses TRBV11-3 and TRBJ1-2; D ambiguous. The V gene lost 4 bases and the J gene lost 6 bases, with 12 bases spanning the gap. The length of the CDR3 is 13 residues. Germline V gene lookup returns CDR1 SGHNT and CDR2 YENEEA. The CDR3 loop reads CASSSHRRHGYTF. The CDR3 DNA sequence: TGTGCCAGCAGCTCCCACCGGCGCCATGGCTACACCTTC.

The gene calls are TRBV9 and TRBJ1-1, with unresolved D. The CDR3 runs 14 residues. Germline V gives CDR1 SGDLS, CDR2 YYNGEE. V was shortened by 0 bases and J by 2 bases, with 8 bases between the two germline ends. The CDR3 loop reads CASSVVSENTEAFF. Written as DNA, the CDR3 is TGTGCCAGCAGCGTAGTATCAGAAAACACTGAAGCTTTCTTT.

J is TRBJ2-1 and V is TRBV19, with a tentative D call TRBD1 (5 bases). CDR1 is LNHDA and CDR2 is SQIVND in the germline V gene (reference sequence). This CDR3 region has 14 residues. Trimming removed 1 base at V and 7 bases at J, with 11 bases between. The CDR3 nucleotides read TGTGCCAGTAGTATAGGGCCAGGGTTAAATGAGCAGTTCTTC. Translated, it gives CASSIGPGLNEQFF.

This chain connects TRBV19 to TRBJ2-7; the match to TRBD1 covers 8 bases. The CDR3 sequence is 16 residues long. CDR1 LNHDA and CDR2 SQIVND come from the germline V gene (reference sequence). The CDR3 is CASTLRGDRLSYEQYF. The CDR3 region has the DNA TGTGCGAGCACCCTGAGGGGGGACAGGCTATCCTACGAGCAGTACTTC.

This clone was counted only a few times. The genes are TRBV5-4 and TRBJ2-5; 16 bases are shared with TRBD2. Germline lookup yields CDR1 SGHNT and CDR2 YYREEE (reference sequence). Trimming took 3 bases from V and 5 from J; bases not matched to a gene: 13. This CDR3 contains 19 residues. CDR3 region: CASSSYYGTSGGARETQYF. The CDR3 region has the DNA TGTGCCAGCAGCTCTTATTATGGGACTAGCGGGGGGGCCCGTGAGACCCAGTACTTC.

V gene TRBV5-6 combines with J gene TRBJ1-2; D ambiguous. The germline CDR1 and CDR2 sequences are SGHDT and YYEEEE. The CDR3 runs to 15 residues. Trimming took 0 bases from V and 2 from J, leaving 11 bases between them. The CDR3: CASSLVGRRNYGYTF. In DNA, the CDR3 is TGTGCCAGCAGCTTGGTCGGCCGCAGGAACTATGGCTACACCTTC.

This chain links TRBV19 with TRBJ1-5, with D possibly matching TRBD1 (6 bases). Germline V CDR1 and CDR2: LNHDA, SQIVND (reference sequence). V was trimmed by 6 bases and J by 0 bases, leaving 12 bases between them. The CDR3 sequence is 15 residues long. The CDR3 is CASRSTGNSNQPQHF. The CDR3, as DNA: TGTGCCAGTAGGTCCACAGGGAATAGCAATCAGCCCCAGCATTTT.

This clone was detected a few times. The chain has TRBV6-5 and TRBJ1-1; D uncertain. Germline values: CDR1 MNHEY, CDR2 SVGAGI. Trimming removed 2 bases from V and 1 base from J, with 5 bases in between. The CDR3 contains 13 residues. CDR3: CASSYQANTEAFF. The CDR3, as DNA: TGTGCCAGCAGTTACCAGGCGAACACTGAAGCTTTCTTT.

Only a few counts were recorded for this clone. The chain joins TRBV4-1 to TRBJ2-2, with a possible D match to TRBD1 (5 bases). The V gene lost 1 base and the J gene lost 1 base, with 13 bases spanning the gap. From germline, CDR1 is MGHRA and CDR2 YSYEKL. The CDR3 sequence is 17 residues long. CDR3: CASSQVGLRGNTGELFF. The CDR3 DNA sequence: TGCGCCAGCAGCCAAGTCGGTTTAAGGGGGAACACCGGGGAGCTGTTTTTT.

The CDR3: CASSQANNEQFF. The CDR3 DNA sequence: TGCGCCAGCAGCCAAGCCAACAATGAGCAGTTCTTC. V gene TRBV4-1 combines with J gene TRBJ2-1; unclear D gene. The CDR3 length is 12 residues. Trimming took 1 base from V and 5 from J, leaving 3 bases between them. The germline V gene encodes CDR1 MGHRA and CDR2 YSYEKL.

In its sample, this clone was seen a few times. The V and J genes are TRBV28 and TRBJ1-2; D is perhaps TRBD1 (5 bases). V lost 6 bases to trimming and J lost 8 bases, with 13 bases between them. The CDR3 is made up of 12 amino acids. Looked up from germline, CDR1 is MDHEN and CDR2 is SYDVKM. The CDR3 nucleotides read TGTGCCAGCAGAGCGGGAGGGGAGGGCTACACCTTC. It translates to CASRAGGEGYTF.